A single sample gave rise to the 14 T cell receptor beta chains below, sequenced in a study of T cell repertoires in cytomegalovirus infection. TCRdb reprocessed the reads with MiXCR, giving one entry per CDR3 protein. Among about 210,000 distinct CDR3 sequences, 6.5% were seen once, and the ten largest hold about 6%. The sequenced sample was PBMCs. These receptors all come from a human donor in good health (CMV status not recorded). Some clones in this sample may be carry-over from other donors' samples.

The CDR3 sequence is CSASSVAENYHEQYF. In DNA, the CDR3 is TGCAGTGCTAGTTCCGTAGCGGAAAACTACCACGAGCAGTACTTC. V and J are TRBV20-1 and TRBJ2-7; TRBD2 is a possible D gene (6 bases). Per germline, CDR1 DFQATT and CDR2 SNEGSKA (reference sequence). V was clipped by 3 bases and J by 5 bases, with 20 bases between them. The CDR3 is 15 residues long.

This clonotype occurred many times. The V and J genes are TRBV2 and TRBJ1-2; TRBD1 agrees at 7 bases. The CDR3 contains 14 residues. Germline CDR1 reads SNHLY; CDR2 reads FYNNEI. With V trimmed by 4 bases and J by 3 bases, 5 bases remained unmatched. The CDR3 bases are TGTGCCAGCAGTGGACAGGGTTGGGACTATGGCTACACCTTC. This codes for CASSGQGWDYGYTF.

This clonotype has a count of ten or more. The chain couples TRBV28 to TRBJ1-2, with D perhaps matching TRBD1 (5 bases). The V gene lost 7 bases and the J gene lost 7 bases, with 13 bases spanning the gap. CDR3 size: 12 residues. From germline, CDR1 is MDHEN and CDR2 SYDVKM. In DNA, the CDR3 is TGTGCCAGCATCGCCCAGGGTTTTGGCTACACCTTC. As protein: CASIAQGFGYTF.

This clonotype was seen at least ten times. The rearrangement links TRBV5-5 to TRBJ1-3; possible D gene TRBD1, 5 bases. Trimming took off 6 bases at V and 7 bases at J, with 14 bases between the two ends. The CDR3 is made up of 13 amino acids. Germline assignment: CDR1 SGHKS and CDR2 YYEKEE (reference sequence). The CDR3 sequence is CASMSQGANTIYF. The CDR3 DNA sequence: TGTGCCAGCATGAGCCAGGGAGCGAACACCATATATTTT.

This clonotype was seen ten or more times. The J gene is TRBJ2-5, the V gene TRBV12-3 or TRBV12-4; D gene ambiguous. This CDR3 is 13 amino acids long. Trimming removed 2 bases from V and 7 bases from J, with 11 bases in between. The CDR3 here is CASSLSGERTQYF. Here the CDR3 DNA reads TGTGCCAGCAGTTTATCCGGCGAGCGGACCCAGTACTTC.

This sequence joins TRBV6-2 or TRBV6-3 and TRBJ1-1; the D is unclear. Per germline, CDR1 MNHEY and CDR2 SVGEGT. V was trimmed by 2 bases and J by 1 base, leaving 8 bases between them. This CDR3 has 14 residues. The CDR3 protein is CASSYSLTNTEAFF. The CDR3 region has the DNA TGTGCCAGCAGTTACAGTCTGACGAACACTGAAGCTTTCTTT.

This clonotype was recorded many times. The V gene is TRBV11-2, the J gene TRBJ2-3; D ambiguous. With 3 bases removed from V and 2 bases from J, the gap between germline ends came to 12 bases. The CDR3 extends over 15 amino acids. CDR1 and CDR2 from the germline V gene are SGHAT and FQNNGV. The CDR3 coding sequence is TGTGCCAGCAGCTTCTCGACTCCTAACACAGATACGCAGTATTTT. It codes for CASSFSTPNTDTQYF.

This chain joins TRBV5-6 and TRBJ1-1; D gene ambiguous. Germline lookup yields CDR1 SGHDT and CDR2 YYEEEE. V shed 4 bases and J shed 4 bases, with 11 bases lying between them. This CDR3 is 13 amino acids long. CDR3 residues: CASSLPGSTEAFF. The CDR3 nucleotides read TGTGCCAGCAGCCTCCCCGGCAGCACTGAAGCTTTCTTT.

The table lists this clonotype with many counts. This chain joins TRBV7-2 and TRBJ2-5; the match to TRBD1 covers 8 bases. The V gene's germline CDR1 is SGHTA and CDR2 FQGNSA. V was pared by 3 bases and J by 7 bases, with 7 bases of the junction left unmatched. The CDR3 is 14 residues long. CDR3 DNA sequence: TGTGCCAGCAGCTTCCAGGGGGCCGGAGGGACCCAGTACTTC. As protein: CASSFQGAGGTQYF.

The table lists this clonotype with a count of one. A much larger clone differs from this one at a single base, so this may be a read error. J is TRBJ2-1 and V is TRBV20-1, with D perhaps given as TRBD1 or TRBD2 (5 bases each). CDR1 DFQATT and CDR2 SNEGSKA come from the germline V gene (reference sequence). Trimming removed 6 bases from V and 6 bases from J, with 27 bases in between. The CDR3 loop spans 17 amino acids. The DNA of the CDR3 is TGCAGTGCCCTCCCCCACGTGGGGGTCCCTTCGACCAATGAGCAGTTCTTC. This sequence encodes CSALPHVGVPSTNEQFF.

Many counts were recorded for this clonotype. V is TRBV7-9 and J is TRBJ1-2; no reliable D call. Germline CDR1 SEHNR, CDR2 FQNEAQ (reference sequence). The length of the CDR3 is 12 residues. V lost 5 bases and J 2 bases, leaving 6 bases between the germline ends. This CDR3 is CASSAGNYGYTF. In DNA form, the CDR3 reads TGTGCCAGCAGCGCAGGAAACTATGGCTACACCTTC. Looking up the rest from reference TRBV7-9 and TRBJ1-2 gives the full variable domain: DTGVSQNPRHKITKRGQNVTFRCDPISEHNRLYWYRQTLGQGPEFLTYFQNEAQLEKSRLLSDRFSAERPKGSFSTLEIQRTEQGDSAMYLCASSAGNYGYTFGSGTRLTVV.

This clonotype showed up many times. The chain links TRBV20-1 to TRBJ2-7; D is unresolved. The CDR3 is 14 residues long. CDR1 is DFQATT, CDR2 SNEGSKA, per germline (reference sequence). V was shortened by 1 base and J by 0 bases, with 10 bases between the two germline ends. The CDR3 here is CSARAPGSSYEQYF. CDR3 nucleotide sequence: TGCAGTGCTAGAGCCCCCGGAAGCTCCTACGAGCAGTACTTC.

This clonotype was seen repeatedly, ten times or more. The rearrangement uses TRBV2 and TRBJ2-7, with a possible D match to TRBD2 (6 bases). The CDR3 contains 15 residues. CDR1 is SNHLY and CDR2 is FYNNEI in the germline V gene. V lost 7 bases to trimming and J lost 5 bases, with 21 bases between them. The CDR3 sequence is CASKSQWGVTNEQYF. The CDR3 DNA is TGTGCCAGCAAGTCCCAGTGGGGGGTAACCAACGAGCAGTACTTC.

There are many counts of this clonotype. V gene TRBV20-1 combines with J gene TRBJ1-2; 9 bases agree with TRBD1. The CDR3 has 11 residues. V gave up 6 bases and J gave up 8 bases; unmatched junction bases: 4. In germline, CDR1 is DFQATT, CDR2 SNEGSKA (reference sequence). CDR3 coding DNA: TGCAGTGCCCGACAGGGGGACGGCTACACCTTC. It encodes CSARQGDGYTF.